These T cell receptor beta chains were read from a single sample in a study of T cell responses to AZD1222 COVID-19 vaccine. This table comes from immunoSEQ multiplex PCR, and its TCRdb copy is limited to in-frame clones, with some not included. The sample includes tens of thousands of clones, roughly 90% seen only once; the top ten take roughly 5.2%. Sequencing was performed on peripheral blood, taken on day 0 of AZD1222 vaccination. The receptor source for this set is an adult in good health. Each CDR3 is given without its conserved first and last residue. Size values are once, few and many counts, or a class for expanded clones, and some rows have none.

V gene: TRBV10-3
CDR3 length: 13
clone size: NA
CDR3 protein: AISEQGGNTGELF

V gene: TRBV9
CDR3 length: 12
clone size: NA
CDR3 protein: ASSRSGTTYEQY

V gene: TRBV20-1
CDR3 length: 13
clone size: NA
CDR3 protein: SASRRVTGGRGYT

V gene: TRBV18
CDR3 length: 13
clone size: NA
CDR3 protein: ASSPTGGSNEKLF

V gene: TRBV15
CDR3 length: 14
clone size: NA
CDR3 protein: ATSRDPTGAQETQY

V gene: TRBV29-1
CDR3 length: 15
clone size: NA
CDR3 protein: SVLPLRASPSTDTQY

V gene: TRBV18
CDR3 length: 13
clone size: NA
CDR3 protein: ASSPPALVGNTIY

V gene: TRBV20-1
CDR3 length: 9
clone size: few
CDR3 protein: SASPQVEAF

V gene: TRBV11-1
CDR3 length: 10
clone size: NA
CDR3 protein: ASSPGAGELF

V gene: TRBV20-1
CDR3 length: 12
clone size: once
CDR3 protein: SASRRIRSDTQY

V gene: TRBV21-1
CDR3 length: 16
clone size: NA
CDR3 protein: ASSKVLAGHRRADTQY

V gene: TRBV6-4
CDR3 length: 14
clone size: NA
CDR3 protein: ASRRLAGDLGNEQF

V gene: TRBV10-3
CDR3 length: 12
clone size: NA
CDR3 protein: AISEDRGGQPQH

V gene: TRBV2
CDR3 length: 13
clone size: NA
CDR3 protein: ASRGQSSYNSPLH

V gene: TRBV9
CDR3 length: 11
clone size: once
CDR3 protein: ASSVADGNTIY

V gene: TRBV19
CDR3 length: 11
clone size: once
CDR3 protein: ASSAAGVDTQY

V gene: TRBV5-8
CDR3 length: 13
clone size: NA
CDR3 protein: ASSTQGRNHNEQF

V gene: TRBV27
CDR3 length: 10
clone size: NA
CDR3 protein: ASSAGVGPQH

V gene: TRBV3-1/TRBV3-2
CDR3 length: 14
clone size: NA
CDR3 protein: ASSPAQGASGNTIY